The clone carrying this TCR beta chain was found once. What it binds is not known. This entry comes from a study of OX40 agonist ivuxolimab in advanced cancers. Study in general: Males comprised approximately 81% of the group, whose mean age was about 62 years (range 23 to 79). Regarding the study as a whole: Partial responders dosed at 0.1-3.0 mg/kg displayed clonal expansion ranking among the lowest. At 0.1 to 3.0 mg/kg and by week 6, clonal expansion occurred in CD4+ and CD8+ blood T cells.

The protocol was immunoSEQ multiplex PCR, while the TCRdb copy is restricted to in-frame clones and leaves out a portion. The sample lists around 30,000 clones, over 85% occurring once. The V segment lost 6 bases and the J segment 4 bases; nucleotides outside the gene matches: 12. The CDR3 loop spans 16 amino acids. Per the germline V gene, CDR1 is SGHDN and CDR2 is FVKESK. This specimen was CD4+ or CD8+ T cells sorted from blood, taken in a trial of the OX40 agonist ivuxolimab. J is TRBJ2-3 and V is TRBV14, with TRBD2 matching 8 bases. This sequence was found in an adult with an advanced solid tumor such as melanoma, head and neck, liver or kidney cancer. This chain's CDR3 is CASRQTGTSLSDTQYF. The CDR3 nucleotides are TGTGCCAGCAGACAGACCGGGACTAGTCTCTCAGATACGCAGTATTTT.